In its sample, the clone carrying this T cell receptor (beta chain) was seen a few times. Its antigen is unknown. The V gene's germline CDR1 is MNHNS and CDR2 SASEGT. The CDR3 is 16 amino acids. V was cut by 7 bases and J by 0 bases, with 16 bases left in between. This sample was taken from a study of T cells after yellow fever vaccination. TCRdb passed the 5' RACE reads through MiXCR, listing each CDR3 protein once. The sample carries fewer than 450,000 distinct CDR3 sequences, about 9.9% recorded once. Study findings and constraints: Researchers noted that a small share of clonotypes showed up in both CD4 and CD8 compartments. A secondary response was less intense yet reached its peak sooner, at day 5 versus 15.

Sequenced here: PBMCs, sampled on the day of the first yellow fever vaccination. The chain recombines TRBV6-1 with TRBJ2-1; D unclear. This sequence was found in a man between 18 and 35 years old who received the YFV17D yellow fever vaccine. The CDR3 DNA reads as TGTGCCAGCAAGGGTTTATGGCAGAGCTCCTACAATGAGCAGTTCTTC. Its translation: CASKGLWQSSYNEQFF.